This TCR beta chain was recovered during a study of cytomegalovirus exposure and HLA in healthy donors. Germline CDR1 and CDR2: SGHRS and YFSETQ. Trimming removed 0 bases at V and 6 bases at J, with 16 bases between. The CDR3 has 15 residues. Unrecorded immune exposures were likely, despite nominal health at sampling. PCR involved 60 Vbeta and 13 Jbeta primers. Here immunoSEQ multiplex PCR was the method, and the copy in TCRdb shows in-frame clones only, minus some. The sample holds around 130,000 clones, around three fifths seen once. Specimen: PBMCs. V gene TRBV5-1 combines with J gene TRBJ2-7; possible D gene TRBD2, 6 bases. This clonotype originated in a male donor in good health and CMV-seronegative. Here the CDR3 reads CASSLDVAVVSEQYF. In nucleotides, the CDR3 is TGCGCCAGCAGCTTGGATGTAGCGGTCGTCTCCGAGCAGTACTTC. Variable domain in full (rest from reference TRBV5-1 and TRBJ2-7): KAGVTQTPRYLIKTRGQQVTLSCSPISGHRSVSWYQQTPGQGLQFLFEYFSETQRNKGNFPGRFSGRQFSNSRSEMNVSTLELGDSALYLCASSLDVAVVSEQYFGPGTRLTVT.